The 28 T cell receptor beta chains below all came from one sample that was sequenced in a study of CD8+CD57+ T cells in acquired aplastic anemia (dated by TCRdb to 2017 to 2018). Sequencing took place on an Illumina HiSeq 2000. Profiling of TCR beta VDJ combinations and CDR3 sequences used genomic DNA as the template. The public reads were reprocessed in TCRdb via fastp at Q25 and MiXCR, keeping in-frame beta chains. Rows with one shared CDR3 protein collapse into an entry with the most common genes and DNA. Counted in this sample were about 200,000 distinct CDR3 sequences; about half of them appeared once. 15% to 20% of the sample rests with the top ten. The patients picked for sequencing were ones in whom flow cytometry had shown an expansion of CD8+CD57+ cells. The sample was sorted CD4+, CD8+, or CD8+CD57+ T cells (not recorded which) from PBMCs. Every receptor here comes from a human donor with aplastic anemia.

This clonotype occurred once. This sequence joins TRBV30 and TRBJ1-5; D is unclear. Germline CDR1 and CDR2: GTSNPN and SVGIG (reference sequence). The CDR3 extends over 14 amino acids. The germline V and J ends were trimmed by 3 bases and 7 bases, with 16 bases remaining between them. DNA for the CDR3: TGTGCCTGGAGAGTATCCCGTCACGGACAGCCCCAGCATTTT. Translation: CAWRVSRHGQPQHF.

V and J are TRBV24-1 and TRBJ2-1; D is ambiguous. This CDR3 contains 14 residues. Germline CDR1 KGHDR, CDR2 SFDVKD. V lost 0 bases, J lost 5 bases, and 7 bases lay in between. CDR3 protein: CATSDLLLDNEQFF. The CDR3 region has the DNA TGTGCCACCAGTGATTTGCTTTTGGACAATGAGCAGTTCTTC.

This clonotype came up many times. The rearrangement uses TRBV11-1 and TRBJ2-2; a possible D gene is TRBD1 (6 bases). V shed 1 base and J shed 2 bases, with 8 bases lying between them. Germline assignment: CDR1 SGHAT and CDR2 FQDESV (reference sequence). This CDR3 is built from 15 residues. CDR3 DNA sequence: TGTGCCAGCAGCTTAGGCAGGGGTAACACCGGGGAGCTGTTTTTT. This codes for CASSLGRGNTGELFF.

With respect to this clonotype: Possible read error: a much larger clone is one base away. J is TRBJ1-1 and V is TRBV6-5; 8 nucleotides align to TRBD1. CDR3 length: 14 residues. CDR1 and CDR2 (germline): MNHEY, SVGAGI. CDR3 nucleotides: TGTGCCAGCAGTCGAGCAGGGGGCAGGACTGAAGCTTCCTTT. Translation: CASSRAGGRTEASF.

The chain employs TRBV10-3 and TRBJ2-3; 8 bases match TRBD2. Germline V gives CDR1 ENHRY, CDR2 SYGVKD. With 4 bases clipped from V and 6 bases from J, the junction kept 6 bases outside the gene matches. The CDR3 is 14 amino acids. The CDR3 is CAISVPSGGDTQYF. In DNA, the CDR3 is TGTGCCATCAGTGTGCCCAGCGGGGGTGATACGCAGTATTTT.

This clonotype came up many times. The CDR3 region is CASSHSDSARYGYTF. The CDR3 bases are TGCGCCAGCAGCCATTCCGACAGCGCCCGCTATGGCTACACCTTC. This chain links TRBV4-1 with TRBJ1-2, with D possibly being TRBD1 (5 bases). The CDR3 loop spans 15 amino acids. CDR1 is MGHRA, CDR2 YSYEKL, per germline. Between the trimmed V and J ends, which lost 3 bases and 4 bases, there was a span of 15 bases.

This clonotype was picked up many times. The V call is TRBV20-1, the J call TRBJ2-7; 9 positions match TRBD1. CDR3 length: 15 amino acids. The V and J ends lost 3 bases and 6 bases, in that order; junction bases with no gene match: 12. CDR1 DFQATT and CDR2 SNEGSKA come from the germline V gene (reference sequence). This CDR3 reads CSASPGQGWVTEQYF. CDR3 sequence (DNA): TGCAGTGCTAGCCCGGGACAGGGATGGGTGACCGAGCAGTACTTC.

Many counts were recorded for this clonotype. The V and J genes are TRBV20-1 and TRBJ2-7; 7 bases fit TRBD1. J was trimmed by 5 bases and V by 3 bases; bases with no gene match: 10. This CDR3 comprises 14 residues. Germline V gene sequence: CDR1 DFQATT, CDR2 SNEGSKA (reference sequence). The CDR3 region is CSASEPTGDHEQYF. Here the CDR3 DNA reads TGCAGTGCTAGCGAGCCAACAGGGGACCACGAGCAGTACTTC.

The chain uses TRBV18 and TRBJ2-1; D not resolved. V lost 5 bases and J 5 bases, leaving 13 bases between the germline ends. The V gene's germline CDR1 is KGHSH and CDR2 LQKENI. The CDR3 length is 14 residues. The CDR3: CASSNPQQNNEQFF. Here the CDR3 DNA reads TGTGCCAGCTCAAACCCTCAACAGAACAATGAGCAGTTCTTC. Filled out from reference TRBV18 and TRBJ2-1, the complete variable domain reads NAGVMQNPRHLVRRRGQEARLRCSPMKGHSHVYWYRQLPEEGLKFMVYLQKENIIDESGMPKERFSAEFPKEGPSILRIQQVVRGDSAAYFCASSNPQQNNEQFFGPGTRLTVL.

The V gene is TRBV24-1, the J gene TRBJ2-5, with D perhaps being TRBD1 or TRBD2 (5 bases each). Looked up from germline, CDR1 is KGHDR and CDR2 is SFDVKD. This CDR3 is 15 amino acids long. V was trimmed by 3 bases and J by 2 bases, leaving 12 bases between them. DNA for the CDR3: TGTGCCACCAGTGATGGGACGGTAGATCAAGAGACCCAGTACTTC. This encodes CATSDGTVDQETQYF.

V and J are TRBV7-2 and TRBJ1-2, with D possibly being TRBD1 (6 bases). Germline V lookup: CDR1 SGHTA, CDR2 FQGNSA. V was shortened by 0 bases and J by 5 bases, with 10 bases between the two germline ends. The CDR3 totals 14 residues. CDR3 protein: CASSLADRMYGYTF. The CDR3 DNA reads TGTGCCAGCAGCTTAGCGGACAGAATGTATGGCTACACCTTC.

This clonotype has a handful of counts. The CDR3 coding sequence is TGTGCCTGGAGTAAAACAGGGGCAGATACGCAGTATTTT. This gives the protein CAWSKTGADTQYF. The chain carries TRBV30 and TRBJ2-3; 7 positions agree with TRBD1. The V gene end was trimmed by 2 bases and the J gene end by 4 bases; junction bases not matched to a gene: 3. There are 13 residues in the CDR3. Germline CDR1 reads GTSNPN; CDR2 reads SVGIG (reference sequence). The whole variable domain, filled in from reference TRBV30 and TRBJ2-3, reads SQTIHQWPATLVQPVGSPLSLECTVEGTSNPNLYWYRQAAGRGLQLLFYSVGIGQISSEVPQNLSASRPQDRQFILSSKKLLLSDSGFYLCAWSKTGADTQYFGPGTRLTVL.

The chain carries TRBV2 and TRBJ1-1; TRBD1 agrees at 7 bases. From germline, CDR1 is SNHLY and CDR2 FYNNEI. This CDR3 contains 13 residues. Losses at the gene ends were 3 bases for V and 8 bases for J; bases not matched to a gene: 6. The CDR3 nucleotides are TGTGCCAGCAGTGACCGTTTGGACAGGGAAGCTTTCTTT. Amino acid sequence: CASSDRLDREAFF.

The J gene is TRBJ1-1, the V gene TRBV2; no clear D gene. V shed 4 bases and J shed 1 base, with 7 bases lying between them. The CDR3 is 13 residues long. Germline lookup yields CDR1 SNHLY and CDR2 FYNNEI. The CDR3 spells CASSARKNTEAFF. DNA of the CDR3: TGTGCCAGCAGTGCCCGGAAGAACACTGAAGCTTTCTTT.

A word on this clonotype: The CDR3 carries no conserved terminal phenylalanine or tryptophan, so it likely arises from a read error. This chain joins TRBV9 and TRBJ2-7; tentative D call: TRBD1 (6 bases). The V end lost 4 bases, the J end lost 2 bases, and 13 bases lay between the germline ends. The CDR3 consists of 14 residues. In germline, CDR1 is SGDLS, CDR2 YYNGEE. Here the CDR3 reads CASSPRQAAYEQYL. In nucleotides, the CDR3 is TGTGCCAGCAGCCCAAGACAGGCCGCCTACGAGCAGTACCTC.

This clonotype was seen many times. The chain employs TRBV20-1 and TRBJ2-1; 12 bases fit TRBD2. With 2 bases clipped from V and 10 bases from J, the junction kept 9 bases outside the gene matches. Germline assignment: CDR1 DFQATT and CDR2 SNEGSKA (reference sequence). The CDR3 covers 15 residues. CDR3: CSARIRTSGTTEQFF. In DNA, the CDR3 is TGCAGTGCTAGAATTAGGACTAGCGGGACTACAGAGCAGTTCTTC.

The sample holds many counts of this clonotype. V is TRBV4-1 and J is TRBJ1-1; D call uncertain. Trimming took off 0 bases at V and 3 bases at J, with 11 bases between the two ends. Germline loops: CDR1 MGHRA, CDR2 YSYEKL. CDR3 size: 15 residues. CDR3 sequence (DNA): TGCGCCAGCAGCCAAGATGGGCAGTTCTACACTGAAGCTTTCTTT. The encoded protein is CASSQDGQFYTEAFF.

On this clonotype itself: A much larger clone sits a single nucleotide away, making a read error possible. The J gene is TRBJ1-4, the V gene TRBV16; 8 bases fit TRBD1. CDR3 size: 17 residues. With V trimmed by 4 bases and J by 5 bases, 12 bases remained unmatched. Per germline, CDR1 KGHSY and CDR2 FQNENV. The CDR3 DNA reads as TGTGCCAGCAGCCGAGGGGCCCCCGGGACAGGCAATGAAAAACTGTTTTTT. Encoded protein: CASSRGAPGTGNEKLFF.

The V gene is TRBV7-8, the J gene TRBJ1-2, with 10 bases lining up with TRBD1. V lost 5 bases to trimming and J lost 3 bases; unmatched junction nucleotides: 6. CDR1 is SGHVS, CDR2 FQNEAQ, per germline. The CDR3 runs 15 residues. CDR3 region: CASSATGTGDYGYTF. The CDR3 nucleotides are TGTGCCAGCAGCGCGACCGGGACAGGGGACTATGGCTACACCTTC.

This chain connects TRBV5-4 to TRBJ2-7; D perhaps matches TRBD2 (5 bases). Trimming pared 0 bases from V and 2 bases from J, leaving 9 bases between. CDR1 and CDR2 (germline): SGHNT, YYREEE (reference sequence). The CDR3 runs to 14 residues. The CDR3 region has the DNA TGTGCCAGCAGCTTGGGGACTGAGACCTACGAGCAGTACTTC. Amino acids: CASSLGTETYEQYF.

This clonotype was detected many times. The V gene is TRBV2, the J gene TRBJ2-3; D possibly corresponds to TRBD2 (6 bases). Germline V gives CDR1 SNHLY, CDR2 FYNNEI. V was pared by 4 bases and J by 5 bases, with 13 bases between. CDR3 length: 14 residues. CDR3 nucleotides: TGTGCCAGCAGTGGGGACTGGCAAGTAGATACGCAGTATTTT. Protein product: CASSGDWQVDTQYF.

V is TRBV7-9 and J is TRBJ2-7; perhaps D is TRBD1 or TRBD2 (6 bases each). V gave up 5 bases and J gave up 4 bases, with 15 bases separating them. Germline V gene sequence: CDR1 SEHNR, CDR2 FQNEAQ (reference sequence). There are 14 residues in the CDR3. CDR3 sequence: CASSLKGGQYEQYV. As DNA, the CDR3 is TGTGCCAGCAGCCTGAAGGGAGGACAGTACGAGCAGTACGTC.

Details on this clonotype: Compared with germline, one end of the junction differs, possibly owing to a read error. This chain uses TRBV19 with TRBJ1-4; 9 nucleotides agree with TRBD1. This CDR3 comprises 16 residues. Germline loops: CDR1 LNHDA, CDR2 SQIVND (reference sequence). CDR3 residues: CASSAGTGYPNEKLCF. In nucleotides, the CDR3 is TGTGCCAGTAGTGCCGGGACAGGGTACCCTAATGAAAAACTGTGTTTT.

The chain joins TRBV7-3 to TRBJ1-2; 9 nucleotides line up with TRBD1. After removal of 5 bases from V and 7 bases from J, the junction contained 8 bases not matched to a gene. CDR3 length equals 14 residues. Germline V gives CDR1 SGHTA, CDR2 FQGTGA. CDR3 loop: CASSLRDRVVGYTF. CDR3 in DNA: TGTGCCAGCAGCCTCCGGGACAGGGTTGTTGGCTACACCTTC.

The rearrangement uses TRBV5-1 and TRBJ1-5; 9 bases are a match to TRBD1. Germline CDR1 is SGHRS and CDR2 is YFSETQ. Losses at the gene ends were 4 bases for V and 0 bases for J; bases not matched to a gene: 8. The CDR3 runs to 17 residues. CDR3 DNA: TGCGCCAGCAGCCAGTACGGGACAGGGCTTAGCAATCAGCCCCAGCATTTT. This gives the protein CASSQYGTGLSNQPQHF.

The chain uses TRBV14 and TRBJ1-5; D not certain. Trimming left V 1 base short and J 6 bases short, with 10 bases between. The CDR3 has 14 residues. Germline loops: CDR1 SGHDN, CDR2 FVKESK. CDR3 nucleotides: TGTGCCAGCAGCCAAGCGGGGTCCACTCAGCCCCAGCATTTT. Protein product: CASSQAGSTQPQHF.

This clonotype occurred once. This chain links TRBV5-1 with TRBJ2-7; tentatively, D is TRBD1 (5 bases). The CDR3 consists of 15 residues. Germline CDR1 SGHRS, CDR2 YFSETQ. V gave up 0 bases and J gave up 0 bases, with 10 bases separating them. This CDR3 is CASSLAAGYSYEQYF. The CDR3 DNA is TGCGCCAGCAGCTTGGCTGCAGGGTACTCCTACGAGCAGTACTTC. Full variable domain (rest looked up from reference TRBV5-1 and TRBJ2-7): KAGVTQTPRYLIKTRGQQVTLSCSPISGHRSVSWYQQTPGQGLQFLFEYFSETQRNKGNFPGRFSGRQFSNSRSEMNVSTLELGDSALYLCASSLAAGYSYEQYFGPGTRLTVT.

The V gene is TRBV5-1, the J gene TRBJ2-1, with D perhaps matching TRBD2 (5 bases). Germline CDR1 reads SGHRS; CDR2 reads YFSETQ. The CDR3 has 13 residues. The V end was cut by 0 bases, the J end by 6 bases, with 7 bases between. The CDR3 nucleotides are TGCGCCAGCAGCTTGGGGACTCTCAATGAGCAGTTCTTC. Its translation: CASSLGTLNEQFF.